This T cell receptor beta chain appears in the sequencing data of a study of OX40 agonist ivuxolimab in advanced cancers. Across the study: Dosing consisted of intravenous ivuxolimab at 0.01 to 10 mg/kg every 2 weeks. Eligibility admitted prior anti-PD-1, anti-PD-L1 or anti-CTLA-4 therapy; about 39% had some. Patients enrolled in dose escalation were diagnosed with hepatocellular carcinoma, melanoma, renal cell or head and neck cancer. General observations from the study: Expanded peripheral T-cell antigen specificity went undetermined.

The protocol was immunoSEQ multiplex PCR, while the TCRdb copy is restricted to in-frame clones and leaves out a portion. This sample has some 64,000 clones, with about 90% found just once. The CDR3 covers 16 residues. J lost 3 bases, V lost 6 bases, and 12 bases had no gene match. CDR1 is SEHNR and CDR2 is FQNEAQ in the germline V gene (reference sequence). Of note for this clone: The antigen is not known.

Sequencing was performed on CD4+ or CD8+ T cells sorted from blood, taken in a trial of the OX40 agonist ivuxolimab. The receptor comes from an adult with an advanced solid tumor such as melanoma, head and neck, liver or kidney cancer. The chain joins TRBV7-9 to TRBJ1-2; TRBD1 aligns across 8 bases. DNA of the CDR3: TGTGCCAGCAGACAATGGGGGGGACAGGCGGACTATGGCTACACCTTC. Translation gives CASRQWGGQADYGYTF.